The clone carrying this T cell receptor beta chain has only a few counts. Its antigen is still unknown. The data were obtained in a study of blood T cells in healthy people across ages. V shed 4 bases and J shed 4 bases, with 14 bases lying between them. The V gene's germline CDR1 is SQVTM and CDR2 ANQGSEA. This CDR3 spans 14 amino acids. Study results and caveats: Unsorted PBMCs prevented conclusive naive versus antigen-experienced comparison.

Using a J-beta primer mix together with a sample-barcoded 5' primer, a second PCR was run for roughly 7 to 11 cycles. TCRdb re-derived calls from the 5' RACE reads in MiXCR, one entry per CDR3 protein. The sample lists about 570,000 distinct CDR3 sequences, about a quarter seen once, with 3% to 4.5% in the top ten. These data also featured in a second study, about T cells of mothers and their children. As reported in that work: It was through the M1S primer of the second PCR that sample barcodes and 2-4 random nucleotides were added.

The gene calls are TRBV29-1 and TRBJ1-3; D possibly corresponds to TRBD1 (5 bases). This sequence was found in a boy aged 2 to 10 in good health. Sequenced sample: blood. The CDR3 DNA follows: TGCAGCGTTGTGGCAGGGCCGGCCGGAAACACCATATATTTT. Translation: CSVVAGPAGNTIYF.